This TCR beta chain was captured in a study of control samples from healthy donors and cancer patients. Germline assignment: CDR1 KGHSH and CDR2 LQKENI. J was trimmed by 7 bases and V by 3 bases; bases with no gene match: 8. This CDR3 has 15 residues. Only in-frame clones appear in the TCRdb table, and some are missing; sequencing was by immunoSEQ multiplex PCR. The sample records around 72,000 clones, about four fifths being singletons. Sequencing was done on a sample of blood. The clonotype originates from a man aged 45-65 years in good health. The genes are TRBV18 and TRBJ2-3, with 9 bases matching TRBD1. The CDR3, as DNA: TGTGCCAGCTCACCCGCCACAGGGGGCAAGTATACGCAGTATTTT. This gives the protein CASSPATGGKYTQYF.